This record looks at one T cell receptor beta chain sequence and its context. Its antigen is undetermined. The data stem from a study of T cell repertoires in cytomegalovirus infection. TCRdb fed the reads into MiXCR, producing one record per CDR3 protein. The data contain fewer than 1,000,000 distinct CDR3 sequences, about 33% of them singletons. Trimming took off 4 bases at V and 0 bases at J, with 15 bases between the two ends. There are 16 residues in the CDR3. Looked up from germline, CDR1 is SGHVS and CDR2 is FNYEAQ. The chain is built from TRBV7-6 and TRBJ2-5; possible D gene TRBD1, 5 bases. The source is a human donor in good health (CMV status not recorded). Some clones in this sample may be carry-over from other donors' samples. Sequencing was performed on cultured CD8+ T cells from PBMCs, taken from culture after CMV antigen stimulation. CDR3 DNA: TGTGCCAGCAGCTCCCCTCCGGCAGGGAACCAAGAGACCCAGTACTTC. Protein: CASSSPPAGNQETQYF. The full variable domain, its missing parts supplied by reference TRBV7-6 and TRBJ2-5, is GAGVSQSPRYKVTKRGQDVALRCDPISGHVSLYWYRQALGQGPEFLTYFNYEAQQDKSGLPNDRFSAERPEGSISTLTIQRTEQRDSAMYRCASSSPPAGNQETQYFGPGTRLLVL.